The 12 T cell receptor beta chains listed next were all sequenced from one sample in a study of OX40 agonist ivuxolimab in advanced cancers. Measured with immunoSEQ multiplex PCR; TCRdb has only the in-frame clones, and not every one. This table has tens of thousands of clones, 87% appearing once. The sample in question was CD4+ or CD8+ T cells sorted from blood, obtained in a trial of the OX40 agonist ivuxolimab. The source is an adult with an advanced solid tumor such as melanoma, head and neck, liver or kidney cancer.

V and J are TRBV28 and TRBJ2-2; D is unresolved. The germline V and J ends were trimmed by 5 bases and 5 bases, with 6 bases remaining between them. The CDR3 contains 12 residues. Germline CDR1 reads MDHEN; CDR2 reads SYDVKM. The CDR3 protein is CASSPWTGELFF. Here the CDR3 DNA reads TGTGCCAGCAGTCCTTGGACCGGGGAGCTGTTTTTT.

This rearrangement joins TRBV28 to TRBJ1-2; 8 bases align to TRBD1. CDR3 length equals 15 residues. Per germline, CDR1 MDHEN and CDR2 SYDVKM. V trimming: 6 bases; J trimming: 4 bases; junction bases outside the gene matches: 10. CDR3 amino acids: CASRLTGGRTYGYTF. The CDR3 bases are TGTGCCAGCAGACTCACAGGGGGGCGGACCTATGGCTACACCTTC.

The rearrangement links TRBV6-5 to TRBJ1-5; D perhaps matches TRBD1 (5 bases). The CDR3 runs 16 residues. Germline CDR1 reads MNHEY; CDR2 reads SVGAGI. Trimming took off 2 bases at V and 7 bases at J, with 18 bases between the two ends. The CDR3 loop is CASSYDSPRNGQPQHF. CDR3 sequence (DNA): TGTGCCAGCAGTTACGACAGTCCTAGGAATGGGCAGCCCCAGCATTTT.

Here the CDR3 reads CASSRTGEETQYF. The CDR3 DNA is TGTGCCAGCAGTCGGACAGGGGAAGAGACCCAGTACTTC. The chain uses TRBV28 and TRBJ2-5; 9 nucleotides agree with TRBD1. With V trimmed by 5 bases and J by 3 bases, 1 base remained unmatched. This CDR3 is built from 13 residues. CDR1 and CDR2 (germline): MDHEN, SYDVKM. The variable domain in full, with the rest retrieved from reference TRBV28 and TRBJ2-5, is DVKVTQSSRYLVKRTGEKVFLECVQDMDHENMFWYRQDPGLGLRLIYFSYDVKMKEKGDIPEGYSVSREKKERFSLILESASTNQTSMYLCASSRTGEETQYFGPGTRLLVL.

The chain joins TRBV29-1 to TRBJ1-2; 7 bases agree with TRBD1. Germline V CDR1 and CDR2: SQVTM, ANQGSEA. CDR3 length equals 13 residues. J lost 2 bases, V lost 4 bases, and 4 bases had no gene match. The CDR3 reads CSVVGGQNYGYTF. The CDR3 coding sequence is TGCAGCGTTGTGGGGGGACAGAACTATGGCTACACCTTC.

The chain joins TRBV7-3 to TRBJ2-5; TRBD2 matches at 7 bases. Germline V gene lookup returns CDR1 SGHTA and CDR2 FQGTGA. The V and J ends lost 2 bases and 2 bases, in that order; junction bases with no gene match: 8. The CDR3 runs to 16 residues. This CDR3 is CASSLSKGAGQETQYF. The DNA for the CDR3 is TGTGCCAGCAGCTTATCCAAGGGAGCGGGGCAAGAGACCCAGTACTTC.

This clone was picked up one time. The chain has TRBV7-2 and TRBJ1-1; D is undetermined. V lost 1 base to trimming and J lost 5 bases, with 14 bases between them. Looked up from germline, CDR1 is SGHTA and CDR2 is FQGNSA. The CDR3 runs 15 residues. The CDR3 loop is CASSLGGVGYTEAFF. The CDR3 region has the DNA TGTGCCAGCAGCTTAGGTGGGGTGGGTTATACTGAAGCTTTCTTT.

V and J are TRBV27 and TRBJ2-7; 14 nucleotides agree with TRBD2. The CDR3 consists of 15 residues. After removal of 5 bases from V and 7 bases from J, the junction contained 7 bases not matched to a gene. Per germline, CDR1 MNHEY and CDR2 SMNVEV (reference sequence). DNA of the CDR3: TGTGCCAGCAGTCCCCGACTAGCGGGAGGGGGTGAGCAGTACTTC. Its protein is CASSPRLAGGGEQYF.

The genes are TRBV19 and TRBJ1-1; 12 bases match TRBD1. The V gene end was trimmed by 3 bases and the J gene end by 11 bases; junction bases not matched to a gene: 13. The germline CDR1 and CDR2 sequences are LNHDA and SQIVND (reference sequence). CDR3 size: 16 residues. CDR3 coding DNA: TGTGCCAGTAGTATTAGAGGGCCGGGACAGGGGGCGATTGCTTTCTTT. This codes for CASSIRGPGQGAIAFF.

V gene TRBV23-1 combines with J gene TRBJ2-5; D is uncertain. TRBV23-1 is an ORF, with its function uncertain. The CDR3 is 11 residues long. CDR3: CAARNGETQYF. The CDR3 coding sequence is TGCGCAGCCAGAAACGGGGAGACCCAGTACTTC.

This clone was seen only once. V is TRBV5-1 and J is TRBJ2-3; 9 bases agree with TRBD2. The trim removed 4 bases at V and 4 bases at J, leaving 10 bases unmatched. This CDR3 contains 16 residues. Looked up from germline, CDR1 is SGHRS and CDR2 is YFSETQ. CDR3 DNA: TGCGCCAGCAGCGTAGGAGGCGGGGGGGCCGCAGATACGCAGTATTTT. Its translation: CASSVGGGGAADTQYF.

The chain uses TRBV10-2 and TRBJ2-7, with 7 bases that match TRBD1. V lost 4 bases and J lost 4; bases outside the gene matches: 4. The CDR3 runs 13 residues. CDR1 is WSHSY and CDR2 is SAAADI in the germline V gene. The CDR3 DNA is TGCGCCAGCAGTGGACAGGGCGGATACGAGCAGTACTTC. This translates into CASSGQGGYEQYF.